A single sample gave rise to the 19 T cell receptor beta chains below, sequenced in a study of blood T cells in healthy people across ages. A sample-barcoded 5' primer and a J-beta primer mix were used in a second PCR of roughly 6 to 11 cycles. TCRdb passed the 5' RACE reads through MiXCR, listing each CDR3 protein once. The sample records 710,000 or so distinct CDR3 sequences, roughly 30% being singletons. The sample comprised blood. These receptors were taken from an elderly woman in good health.

This clonotype was observed many times. V gene TRBV20-1 combines with J gene TRBJ1-2; tentatively, D is TRBD1 (6 bases). Germline assignment: CDR1 DFQATT and CDR2 SNEGSKA (reference sequence). Trimming took off 3 bases at V and 8 bases at J, with 16 bases between the two ends. The length of the CDR3 is 13 residues. Here the CDR3 DNA reads TGCAGTGCTAGTACACAGGGCACTCACGGCTACACCTTC. Translation gives CSASTQGTHGYTF.

The V and J genes are TRBV7-2 and TRBJ2-7; perhaps D is TRBD1 or TRBD2 (5 bases each). This CDR3 is built from 14 residues. Germline CDR1 and CDR2: SGHTA and FQGNSA. The V end lost 6 bases, the J end lost 2 bases, and 14 bases lay between the germline ends. The CDR3 DNA sequence: TGTGCCAGCAGTAGGGTTGGGGGAACCTACGAGCAGTACTTC. Translated: CASSRVGGTYEQYF. The variable domain in full, with the rest retrieved from reference TRBV7-2 and TRBJ2-7, is GAGVSQSPSNKVTEKGKDVELRCDPISGHTALYWYRQSLGQGLEFLIYFQGNSAPDKSGLPSDRFSAERTGGSVSTLTIQRTQQEDSAVYLCASSRVGGTYEQYFGPGTRLTVT.

This clonotype was counted only a few times. Germline is not matched at one junction end, which may reflect a read error. V and J are TRBV12-3 or TRBV12-4 and TRBJ1-6, with 9 bases lining up with TRBD1. CDR3 length equals 14 residues. The CDR3 spells CASSLGQGSSPPHF. The CDR3 nucleotides are TGTGCCAGCAGCTTGGGACAGGGCAGCTCACCCCCCCACTTT.

This clonotype was seen many times. V and J are TRBV6-5 and TRBJ1-5; a weak D match, TRBD1 (6 bases). Germline loops: CDR1 MNHEY, CDR2 SVGAGI. Between the trimmed V and J ends, which lost 5 bases and 6 bases, there was a span of 14 bases. The CDR3 loop spans 14 amino acids. This CDR3 is CASSPQGIGQPQHF. For the CDR3, the DNA is TGTGCCAGCAGTCCGCAGGGGATTGGTCAGCCCCAGCATTTT.

This clonotype was found many times. The V call is TRBV7-2, the J call TRBJ2-5; 14 nucleotides line up with TRBD2. The CDR3 runs 16 residues. J lost 3 bases, V lost 3 bases, and 3 bases had no gene match. Per germline, CDR1 SGHTA and CDR2 FQGNSA. CDR3 protein: CASSFGLAGGEETQYF. The CDR3 coding sequence is TGTGCCAGCAGCTTCGGACTAGCGGGGGGAGAAGAGACCCAGTACTTC.

This clonotype was seen at least ten times. The chain is built from TRBV20-1 and TRBJ1-5; 12 bases are a match to TRBD1. Germline trimming cut 6 bases from V and 6 bases from J; bases unmatched to any gene: 12. Germline lookup yields CDR1 DFQATT and CDR2 SNEGSKA (reference sequence). The CDR3 consists of 16 residues. The CDR3 DNA follows: TGCAGTGCGTATTTGGGACAGGGGGCGCTTAGTCAGCCCCAGCATTTT. Protein product: CSAYLGQGALSQPQHF.

This clonotype has a count of ten or more. The chain combines TRBV6-5 with TRBJ1-2, with D tentatively TRBD1 (5 bases). This CDR3 is built from 14 residues. Germline V lookup: CDR1 MNHEY, CDR2 SVGAGI. Between the trimmed V and J ends, which lost 5 bases and 6 bases, there was a span of 16 bases. This CDR3 reads CASSTPGREDGYTF. The CDR3 DNA follows: TGTGCCAGCAGTACCCCAGGGAGGGAAGATGGCTACACCTTC.

This clonotype has a handful of counts. Possible read error: a much larger clone is one base away. V usage is TRBV5-1 and J usage is TRBJ1-2, with unresolved D. The CDR3 runs to 14 residues. Germline lookup yields CDR1 SGHRS and CDR2 YFSETQ. The V gene lost 3 bases and the J gene lost 10 bases, with 19 bases spanning the gap. CDR3 loop: CASSWNAANQAYTF. CDR3 DNA: TGCGCCAGCAGCTGGAACGCGGCTAACCAGGCCTACACCTTC.

This clonotype has ten or more counts. The chain carries TRBV15 and TRBJ1-5, with D possibly TRBD1 on 6 matching bases. CDR1 and CDR2 from the germline V gene are LNHNV and YYDKDF (reference sequence). V was pared by 0 bases and J by 6 bases, with 12 bases between. CDR3 size: 15 residues. The CDR3 sequence: CATSRDRAGVQPQHF. In nucleotides, the CDR3 is TGTGCCACCAGCAGAGATCGGGCAGGGGTTCAGCCCCAGCATTTT.

The gene calls are TRBV6-6 and TRBJ2-3; D remains ambiguous. CDR1 is MNHNY, CDR2 SVGAGI, per germline (reference sequence). Trimming removed 1 base from V and 0 bases from J, with 5 bases in between. This CDR3 contains 14 residues. The CDR3 here is CASSYLWSTDTQYF. CDR3 coding DNA: TGTGCCAGCAGTTACTTGTGGAGCACAGATACGCAGTATTTT.

The gene calls are TRBV5-4 and TRBJ2-5; 8 bases are a match to TRBD2. Germline assignment: CDR1 SGHNT and CDR2 YYREEE (reference sequence). The length of the CDR3 is 17 residues. The V segment lost 3 bases and the J segment 4 bases; nucleotides outside the gene matches: 14. CDR3 region: CASSSVGTSLRAETQYF. The CDR3 nucleotides are TGTGCCAGCAGCTCCGTGGGGACTAGTCTTCGGGCAGAGACCCAGTACTTC.

A word on this clonotype: A much larger clone differs by one base, so this may be a read error. CDR3 loop: CATSDRRLVRLHNEQYF. CDR3 DNA: TGTGCCACCAGTGACCGAAGACTAGTACGCCTTCACAATGAGCAGTACTTC. This chain connects TRBV24-1 to TRBJ2-7, with D possibly matching TRBD2 (6 bases). Germline CDR1 reads KGHDR; CDR2 reads SFDVKD. V was pared by 4 bases and J by 7 bases, with 25 bases between. The CDR3 runs 17 residues.

The chain joins TRBV29-1 to TRBJ1-2; D may be TRBD1 (5 bases). This CDR3 comprises 11 residues. Germline CDR1 SQVTM, CDR2 ANQGSEA. V gave up 4 bases and J gave up 7 bases, with 10 bases separating them. The CDR3 loop is CSVARAGGYTF. Here the CDR3 DNA reads TGCAGCGTTGCCAGGGCGGGTGGCTACACCTTC.

This clonotype has ten or more counts. The chain employs TRBV7-9 and TRBJ1-2; D remains unclear. V lost 1 base and J 2 bases, leaving 8 bases between the germline ends. The CDR3 loop spans 14 amino acids. The V gene's germline CDR1 is SEHNR and CDR2 FQNEAQ (reference sequence). CDR3 bases: TGTGCCAGCAGCTTAGAGGCAGCAAACTATGGCTACACCTTC. It is translated as CASSLEAANYGYTF.

The table lists this clonotype with many counts. The chain recombines TRBV6-2 or TRBV6-3 with TRBJ2-6; 12 bases are shared with TRBD2. Unmatched junction bases numbered 12, after V lost 3 bases and J lost 0 bases. From germline, CDR1 is MNHEY and CDR2 SVGEGT. The CDR3 is 21 amino acids. The CDR3 protein is CASSYQLAGGKPTSGANVLTF. CDR3 nucleotides: TGTGCCAGCAGTTATCAACTAGCGGGGGGTAAGCCGACCTCTGGGGCCAACGTCCTGACTTTC.

This clonotype was seen at least ten times. The V call is TRBV7-3, the J call TRBJ2-3; D is uncertain. The V gene lost 2 bases and the J gene lost 2 bases, with 8 bases spanning the gap. Germline lookup yields CDR1 SGHTA and CDR2 FQGTGA. There are 14 residues in the CDR3. CDR3 bases: TGTGCCAGCAGCTTATACGGGCCCACAGATACGCAGTATTTT. Its translation is CASSLYGPTDTQYF.

This clonotype was counted only a few times. This chain connects TRBV7-9 to TRBJ1-4; D is possibly TRBD1 (5 bases). The germline gives CDR1 SEHNR, CDR2 FQNEAQ (reference sequence). The CDR3 consists of 16 residues. V was clipped by 2 bases and J by 6 bases, with 16 bases between them. DNA for the CDR3: TGTGCCAGCAGCTTATCGTTCAGGGATTCAGATGAAAAACTGTTTTTT. Its translation is CASSLSFRDSDEKLFF.

The table lists this clonotype with a few counts. V is TRBV2 and J is TRBJ1-5; possibly TRBD1 for D (5 bases). This CDR3 has 13 residues. Germline V CDR1 and CDR2: SNHLY, FYNNEI. V gave up 8 bases and J gave up 0 bases, with 8 bases separating them. CDR3 in amino acids: CASGGNSNQPQHF. CDR3 DNA sequence: TGTGCCAGCGGGGGAAATAGCAATCAGCCCCAGCATTTT.

This clonotype has just a few counts. The chain combines TRBV30 with TRBJ2-5; D uncertain. V was cut by 2 bases and J by 2 bases, with 9 bases left in between. The CDR3 runs to 13 residues. CDR1 is GTSNPN and CDR2 is SVGIG in the germline V gene (reference sequence). The CDR3 reads CAWSPLGQETQYF. The CDR3 nucleotides are TGTGCCTGGAGTCCTCTCGGGCAAGAGACCCAGTACTTC.